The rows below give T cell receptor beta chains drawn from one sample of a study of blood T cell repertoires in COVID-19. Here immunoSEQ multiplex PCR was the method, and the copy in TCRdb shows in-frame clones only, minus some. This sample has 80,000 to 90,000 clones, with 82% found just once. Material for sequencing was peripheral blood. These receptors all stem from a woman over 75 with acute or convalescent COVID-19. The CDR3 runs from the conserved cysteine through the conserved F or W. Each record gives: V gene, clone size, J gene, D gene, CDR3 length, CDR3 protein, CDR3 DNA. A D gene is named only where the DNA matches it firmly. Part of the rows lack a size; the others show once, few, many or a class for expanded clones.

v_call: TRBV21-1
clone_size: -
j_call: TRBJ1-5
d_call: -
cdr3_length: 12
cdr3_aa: CASTLGGQPQHF
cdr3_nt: TGTGCCAGCACTCTGGGGGGTCAGCCCCAGCATTTT

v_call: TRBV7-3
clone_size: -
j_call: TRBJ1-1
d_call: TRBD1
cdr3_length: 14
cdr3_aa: CASSLGQANTEAFF
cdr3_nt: TGTGCCAGCAGCTTGGGACAGGCAAACACTGAAGCTTTCTTT

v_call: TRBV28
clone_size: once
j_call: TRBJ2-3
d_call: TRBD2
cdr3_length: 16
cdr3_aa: CASIPAAGKSTDTQYF
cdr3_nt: TGTGCCAGCATCCCTGCAGCGGGGAAGAGCACAGATACGCAGTATTTT

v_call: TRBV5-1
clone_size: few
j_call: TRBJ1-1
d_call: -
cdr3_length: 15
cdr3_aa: CASSSAANRNTEAFF
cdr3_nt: TGCGCCAGCAGCTCCGCCGCGAACAGGAACACTGAAGCTTTCTTT

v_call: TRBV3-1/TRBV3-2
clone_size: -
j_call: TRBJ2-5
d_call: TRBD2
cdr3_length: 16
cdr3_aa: CASSLRLAGSRETQYF
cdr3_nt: TGTGCCAGCAGCCTGCGACTAGCGGGGTCACGGGAGACCCAGTACTTC

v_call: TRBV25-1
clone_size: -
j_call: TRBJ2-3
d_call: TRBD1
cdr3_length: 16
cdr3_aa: CASSEYRTGDTDTQYF
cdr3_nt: TGTGCCAGCAGTGAATATCGAACAGGGGACACAGATACGCAGTATTTT

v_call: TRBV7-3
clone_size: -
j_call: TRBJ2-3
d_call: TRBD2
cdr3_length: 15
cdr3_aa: CASSLNGGGTDTQYF
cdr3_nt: TGTGCCAGCAGCTTAAACGGGGGGGGCACAGATACGCAGTATTTT

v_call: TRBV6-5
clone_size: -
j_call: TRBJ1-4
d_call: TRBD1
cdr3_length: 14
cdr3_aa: CASIMTGGAEKLFF
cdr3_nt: TGTGCCAGCATTATGACAGGGGGTGCTGAAAAACTGTTTTTT

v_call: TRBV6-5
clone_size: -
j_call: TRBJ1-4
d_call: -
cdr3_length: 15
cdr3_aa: CASSYGPDRWEKLFF
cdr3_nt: TGTGCCAGCAGTTACGGGCCAGACAGATGGGAAAAACTGTTTTTT

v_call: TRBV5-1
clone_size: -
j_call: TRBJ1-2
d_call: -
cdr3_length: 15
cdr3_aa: CASSPRGESDYGYTF
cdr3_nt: TGCGCCAGCAGCCCTCGGGGGGAAAGTGACTATGGCTACACCTTC

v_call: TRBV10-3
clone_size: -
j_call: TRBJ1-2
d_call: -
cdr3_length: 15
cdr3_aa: CASGEGVRANYGYTF
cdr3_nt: TGTGCCAGCGGGGAAGGGGTAAGGGCCAACTATGGCTACACCTTC

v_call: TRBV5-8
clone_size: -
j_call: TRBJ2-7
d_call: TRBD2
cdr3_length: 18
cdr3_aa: CASRSRTSGGQSSYEQYF
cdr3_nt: TGTGCCAGCAGATCACGGACTAGCGGGGGCCAAAGCTCCTACGAGCAGTACTTC

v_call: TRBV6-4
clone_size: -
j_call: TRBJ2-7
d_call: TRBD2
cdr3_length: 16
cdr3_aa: CASSATRRGGIYEQYF
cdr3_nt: TGTGCCAGCAGTGCCACGAGACGGGGAGGGATCTACGAGCAGTACTTC

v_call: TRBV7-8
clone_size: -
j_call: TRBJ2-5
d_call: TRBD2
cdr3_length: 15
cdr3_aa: CASSSDRAGGETQYF
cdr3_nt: TGTGCCAGCAGCTCGGACAGAGCGGGAGGGGAGACCCAGTACTTC

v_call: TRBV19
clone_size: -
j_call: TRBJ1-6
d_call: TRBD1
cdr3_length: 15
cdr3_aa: CASSLGDSGLSPLHF
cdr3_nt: TGTGCCAGTAGTCTTGGGGACAGCGGGCTTTCACCCCTCCACTTT